These 17 T cell receptor beta chains were all obtained from the same sample, sequenced in a study of blood T cell repertoires in COVID-19. Data came from immunoSEQ multiplex PCR; TCRdb stores just in-frame clones and leaves some out. The table shows around 180,000 clones, with approximately 85% occurring only once. Sequencing used peripheral blood. Receptors originate from an elderly woman with acute or convalescent COVID-19.

The chain is built from TRBV24-1 and TRBJ2-3; tentative D call: TRBD1 (5 bases). This CDR3 spans 13 amino acids. Germline V gene data show CDR1 as KGHDR and CDR2 as SFDVKD. The V gene lost 2 bases and the J gene lost 8 bases, with 10 bases spanning the gap. DNA of the CDR3: TGTGCCACCAGTGATTCAGGGATAGGTACGCAGTATTTT. This codes for CATSDSGIGTQYF.

The chain carries TRBV7-9 and TRBJ2-4, with TRBD2 as a possible D gene (6 bases). The germline V and J ends were trimmed by 1 base and 9 bases, with 13 bases remaining between them. CDR3 length: 14 amino acids. The V gene's germline CDR1 is SEHNR and CDR2 FQNEAQ (reference sequence). CDR3 sequence reads: CASSLDSEEGIQYF. The CDR3 DNA is TGTGCCAGCAGCTTAGACTCCGAGGAGGGCATTCAGTACTTC.

The rearrangement uses TRBV18 and TRBJ1-4, with TRBD1 matching over 7 bases. Germline lookup yields CDR1 KGHSH and CDR2 LQKENI. The ends lost 0 bases at V and 4 bases at J; junction bases unmatched: 2. There are 15 residues in the CDR3. CDR3 loop: CASSPPNRGNEKLFF. In DNA, the CDR3 is TGTGCCAGCTCACCACCGAACAGGGGTAATGAAAAACTGTTTTTT.

The chain couples TRBV7-2 to TRBJ2-5; D may be TRBD2 (7 bases). Trimming removed 3 bases at V and 2 bases at J, with 16 bases between. From germline, CDR1 is SGHTA and CDR2 FQGNSA. The CDR3 covers 16 residues. The CDR3 region is CASSFYREGGQETQYF. Here the CDR3 DNA reads TGTGCCAGCAGCTTCTACAGGGAGGGAGGACAAGAGACCCAGTACTTC. Filled out from reference TRBV7-2 and TRBJ2-5, the complete variable domain reads GAGVSQSPSNKVTEKGKDVELRCDPISGHTALYWYRQSLGQGLEFLIYFQGNSAPDKSGLPSDRFSAERTGGSVSTLTIQRTQQEDSAVYLCASSFYREGGQETQYFGPGTRLLVL.

The chain has TRBV24-1 and TRBJ2-2, with D possibly being TRBD1 (6 bases). Trimming took off 10 bases at V and 0 bases at J, with 11 bases between the two ends. The CDR3 extends over 14 amino acids. The germline V gene encodes CDR1 KGHDR and CDR2 SFDVKD. CDR3 amino acids: CATQGPANTGELFF. Written as DNA, the CDR3 is TGTGCCACACAGGGACCCGCGAACACCGGGGAGCTGTTTTTT.

The count of this clone is one. The chain recombines TRBV7-2 with TRBJ2-7; 9 bases match TRBD2. This CDR3 spans 16 amino acids. Germline CDR1 reads SGHTA; CDR2 reads FQGNSA. V was pared by 5 bases and J by 2 bases, with 10 bases of the junction left unmatched. As DNA, the CDR3 is TGTGCCAGCAGCCTGGGACTAGCAGGAGTGGCCTACGAGCAGTACTTC. This sequence encodes CASSLGLAGVAYEQYF.

CDR3 region: CATSDRLAGVADTQYF. The CDR3 coding sequence is TGTGCCACCAGTGATAGGCTAGCGGGGGTAGCAGATACGCAGTATTTT. The chain joins TRBV24-1 to TRBJ2-3; 10 nucleotides line up with TRBD2. Trimming cost V 3 bases and J 4 bases; bases outside gene matches: 6. CDR1 and CDR2 from the germline V gene are KGHDR and SFDVKD. The CDR3 runs to 16 residues.

This clone was picked up a small number of times. V gene TRBV6-2 or TRBV6-3 combines with J gene TRBJ1-2; 9 positions match TRBD1. Losses at the gene ends were 1 base for V and 4 bases for J; bases not matched to a gene: 1. This CDR3 is 14 amino acids long. The germline gives CDR1 MNHEY, CDR2 SVGEGT. The DNA of the CDR3 is TGTGCCAGCAGTTACTTGACAGGGGGCTATGGCTACACCTTC. This encodes CASSYLTGGYGYTF.

Many counts were recorded for this clone. J is TRBJ2-1 and V is TRBV7-6, with a weak D call TRBD2 (6 bases). The V and J ends lost 1 base and 0 bases respectively, with 16 bases between them. Germline V CDR1 and CDR2: SGHVS, FNYEAQ. The CDR3 length is 18 residues. CDR3 in amino acids: CASSLVGPGRSSYNEQFF. DNA of the CDR3: TGTGCCAGCAGCTTAGTGGGACCCGGGAGAAGCTCCTACAATGAGCAGTTCTTC.

This clone was picked up a small number of times. The chain employs TRBV12-3 or TRBV12-4 and TRBJ2-2, with 8 bases matching TRBD1. With 5 bases clipped from V and 6 bases from J, the junction kept 2 bases outside the gene matches. CDR3 length equals 13 residues. The CDR3: CASSVTGAGELFF. The DNA for the CDR3 is TGTGCCAGCAGTGTGACAGGGGCCGGGGAGCTGTTTTTT.

V and J are TRBV9 and TRBJ2-1; D gene ambiguous. The V gene's germline CDR1 is SGDLS and CDR2 YYNGEE. Trimming cost V 0 bases and J 0 bases, with 4 bases left between them. The CDR3 has 14 residues. The CDR3 protein is CASSVASSYNEQFF. CDR3 bases: TGTGCCAGCAGCGTAGCTAGCTCCTACAATGAGCAGTTCTTC.

This clone was observed a handful of times. The genes are TRBV6-5 and TRBJ2-2; TRBD1 matches 8 bases. This CDR3 has 16 residues. In germline, CDR1 is MNHEY, CDR2 SVGAGI. The junction had 10 bases not matched to a gene; V was cut back by 4 bases and J by 6 bases. Written as DNA, the CDR3 is TGTGCCAGCAGTTCCCCCTCGGACAGGGAAGCCGGGGAGCTGTTTTTT. Translated: CASSSPSDREAGELFF.

The V call is TRBV19, the J call TRBJ1-2, with 7 bases matching TRBD1. With 3 bases clipped from V and 4 bases from J, the junction kept 5 bases outside the gene matches. From germline, CDR1 is LNHDA and CDR2 SQIVND (reference sequence). CDR3 size: 14 residues. CDR3 sequence: CASSMRGPGYGYTF. For the CDR3, the DNA is TGTGCCAGTAGTATGAGGGGGCCGGGCTATGGCTACACCTTC.

CDR3: CASSQVGPGGAYGYTF. CDR3 nucleotides: TGCGCCAGCAGCCAAGTAGGGCCAGGGGGTGCTTATGGCTACACCTTC. The rearrangement joins TRBV4-3 to TRBJ1-2, with 7 bases matching TRBD1. The length of the CDR3 is 16 residues. V shed 1 base and J 5 bases; nucleotides not matched to a gene: 10. Germline values: CDR1 LGHNA, CDR2 YSLEER.

V and J are TRBV7-3 and TRBJ2-7; 11 bases agree with TRBD2. The V gene end was trimmed by 4 bases and the J gene end by 6 bases; junction bases not matched to a gene: 5. The germline V gene has CDR1 SGHTA and CDR2 FQGTGA. This CDR3 contains 14 residues. The CDR3 here is CASSSTSGSREQYF. The CDR3 DNA sequence: TGTGCCAGCAGCTCCACTAGCGGGAGTCGCGAGCAGTACTTC.

This rearrangement joins TRBV6-1 to TRBJ1-2; D unclear. Germline lookup yields CDR1 MNHNS and CDR2 SASEGT. The ends were cut back, 0 bases at V and 2 bases at J, with 7 bases in the middle. This CDR3 contains 14 residues. CDR3 in DNA: TGTGCCAGCAGTGAAGCGCTCGAGAACTATGGCTACACCTTC. It codes for CASSEALENYGYTF.

This sequence joins TRBV10-3 and TRBJ1-2, with 9 bases aligning to TRBD1. The germline gives CDR1 ENHRY, CDR2 SYGVKD. There are 15 residues in the CDR3. The ends lost 0 bases at V and 8 bases at J; junction bases unmatched: 7. In nucleotides, the CDR3 is TGTGCCATCAGTGAGTCGTTACAGGGGGCAGGAGGCTACACCTTC. This translates into CAISESLQGAGGYTF.